This entry describes one T cell receptor beta chain. The antigen is not known. Primers included in the PCR were 60 Vbeta and 13 Jbeta primers. TCRdb keeps only in-frame clones here, not all; method: immunoSEQ multiplex PCR. The profile shows some 150,000 clones, over 75% of them singletons. The V end lost 7 bases, the J end lost 6 bases, and 12 bases lay between the germline ends. Germline CDR1 reads MDHEN; CDR2 reads SYDVKM. CDR3 length: 13 amino acids. This sample was taken from a study of cytomegalovirus exposure and HLA in healthy donors. Study-wide background: Samples from HLA-typed donors yielded approximately 80 million unique TCRs in an early data release.

Findings of the study overall: It was assumed in the presence/absence analyses that sequencing depth was roughly uniform across donors. Later analysis reportedly placed an Asian-associated ancestry cluster below the approximately 700-donor mean in N-insertions. In a later analysis, TCR association rates varied by HLA locus: DRB1 most, HLA-C fewest.

The chain employs TRBV28 and TRBJ2-2, with a possible D match to TRBD1 (5 bases). Sequenced: PBMCs. The source of this sequence is a man aged 50 to 60 in good health and CMV-seronegative. The CDR3 DNA reads TGTGCCAGCACCAAGGTGGGGCCCGGGGAGCTGTTTTTT. This encodes CASTKVGPGELFF.